These T cell receptor beta chains were read from a single sample in a study of T-cell reconstitution after alpha-beta-depleted transplantation in children. TCRdb called the PCR reads again in MiXCR, with one record for every CDR3 protein. Among roughly 32,000 distinct CDR3 sequences, around 6.6% were seen once, and the ten largest hold 27%. Specimen: peripheral blood, collected 60 days after TCRalphabeta/CD19-depleted stem cell transplant. These receptor sequences come from a child less than two years old who had a stem cell transplant for acute myeloid leukemia, so the T cells may come from the graft donor. CDR3s include the opening cysteine and the closing phenylalanine or tryptophan. The order of the fields is D gene, J gene, CDR3 length, clone size, V gene, CDR3 DNA, CDR3 protein. The D gene is left open where the match is weak. Not all rows give a size; the values are once, few, many and, for expanded clones, a class.

d_gene: .; j_gene: TRBJ2-1; len: 15; abundance: many; v_gene: TRBV28; CDR3nt: TGTGCCAGCAGTACGGACGGAGGGAGCTGGGATGAGCAGTTCTTC; CDR3aa: CASSTDGGSWDEQFF
d_gene: .; j_gene: TRBJ2-2; len: 17; abundance: many; v_gene: TRBV4-2; CDR3nt: TGTGCCAGCAGCCACCCCACCAAGGGTGAAAACACCGGGGAGCTGTTTTTT; CDR3aa: CASSHPTKGENTGELFF
d_gene: .; j_gene: TRBJ2-5; len: 15; abundance: many; v_gene: TRBV12-3/TRBV12-4; CDR3nt: TGTGCCAGCAGTTTCCCTAGCGAGTACCAAGAGACCCAGTACTTC; CDR3aa: CASSFPSEYQETQYF
d_gene: .; j_gene: TRBJ1-2; len: 15; abundance: many; v_gene: TRBV28; CDR3nt: TGTGCCAGCAGTTTGGCAGGGAAACGCAACTATGGCTACACCTTC; CDR3aa: CASSLAGKRNYGYTF
d_gene: .; j_gene: TRBJ2-7; len: 14; abundance: many; v_gene: TRBV20-1; CDR3nt: TGCAGTGCTAGAGTCTCCGGGGCTACCTACGAGCAGTACTTC; CDR3aa: CSARVSGATYEQYF
d_gene: TRBD1; j_gene: TRBJ2-2; len: 18; abundance: many; v_gene: TRBV4-2; CDR3nt: TGTGCCAGCAGCCAAGATGGCCCCTGGGACAGCTTCACCGGGGAGCTGTTTTTT; CDR3aa: CASSQDGPWDSFTGELFF
d_gene: .; j_gene: TRBJ2-7; len: 14; abundance: many; v_gene: TRBV19; CDR3nt: TGTGCCAGTAGTTTCGGGACACCCTCCTACGAGCAGTACTTC; CDR3aa: CASSFGTPSYEQYF
d_gene: TRBD2; j_gene: TRBJ2-1; len: 16; abundance: many; v_gene: TRBV29-1; CDR3nt: TGCAGCGTTTACGGACTAGCGGGGGGCCCCTACAATGAGCAGTTCTTC; CDR3aa: CSVYGLAGGPYNEQFF
d_gene: .; j_gene: TRBJ2-1; len: 15; abundance: many; v_gene: TRBV2; CDR3nt: TGTGCCAGCAGTGTAAAGGCTCAGGGGGGGGATGAGCAGTTCTTC; CDR3aa: CASSVKAQGGDEQFF
d_gene: .; j_gene: TRBJ2-2; len: 15; abundance: many; v_gene: TRBV7-9; CDR3nt: TGTGCCAGCAGCCCCGGGGGCACGAACACCGGGGAGCTGTTTTTT; CDR3aa: CASSPGGTNTGELFF
d_gene: .; j_gene: TRBJ2-7; len: 14; abundance: .; v_gene: TRBV19; CDR3nt: TGTGCCAGTAGTATGGGAGAATTCGGCTACGAGCAGTACTTC; CDR3aa: CASSMGEFGYEQYF
d_gene: TRBD2; j_gene: TRBJ2-7; len: 15; abundance: many; v_gene: TRBV7-9; CDR3nt: TGTGCCAGCAGCTCCCGACTAGCGGGGGCCTACGAGCAGTACTTC; CDR3aa: CASSSRLAGAYEQYF
d_gene: .; j_gene: TRBJ1-4; len: 13; abundance: many; v_gene: TRBV18; CDR3nt: TGTGCCAGCTCACCAAGCAGGGATGAAAAACTGTTTTTT; CDR3aa: CASSPSRDEKLFF
d_gene: .; j_gene: TRBJ2-7; len: 17; abundance: many; v_gene: TRBV20-1; CDR3nt: TGCAGTGCTTCCGGCAGGGGCGGTTACATTAGCGGTTACGAGCAGTACTTC; CDR3aa: CSASGRGGYISGYEQYF
d_gene: TRBD1; j_gene: TRBJ2-7; len: 13; abundance: many; v_gene: TRBV15; CDR3nt: TGTGCCACCAGCAGGGACAGGGTACACGAGCAGTACTTC; CDR3aa: CATSRDRVHEQYF
d_gene: .; j_gene: TRBJ2-7; len: 14; abundance: many; v_gene: TRBV10-3; CDR3nt: TGTGCCATCAGTGAAAATAACAGGTTCTACGAGCAGTACTTC; CDR3aa: CAISENNRFYEQYF
d_gene: TRBD1; j_gene: TRBJ2-5; len: 15; abundance: many; v_gene: TRBV7-9; CDR3nt: TGTGCCAGCAGCCCCCCGGGACAGCCCCAAGAGACCCAGTACTTC; CDR3aa: CASSPPGQPQETQYF
d_gene: .; j_gene: TRBJ2-1; len: 15; abundance: many; v_gene: TRBV10-3; CDR3nt: TGTGCCATCAGCTTAGGACTATATTCCTACAATGAGCAGTTCTTC; CDR3aa: CAISLGLYSYNEQFF
d_gene: .; j_gene: TRBJ2-7; len: 11; abundance: many; v_gene: TRBV29-1; CDR3nt: TGCAGCTGCCTCTGGGGATACGAGCAGTACTTC; CDR3aa: CSCLWGYEQYF
d_gene: .; j_gene: TRBJ2-3; len: 12; abundance: many; v_gene: TRBV29-1; CDR3nt: TGCAGCGCTGGGAGGATCACAGATACGCAGTATTTT; CDR3aa: CSAGRITDTQYF
d_gene: .; j_gene: TRBJ1-1; len: 16; abundance: .; v_gene: TRBV25-1; CDR3nt: TGTGCCAGCAGTAACCGGGGGGCGGACGTTTACGCTGAAGCTTTCTTT; CDR3aa: CASSNRGADVYAEAFF
d_gene: .; j_gene: TRBJ1-2; len: 13; abundance: many; v_gene: TRBV4-2; CDR3nt: TGTGCCAGCAGCCAAGATTTAGGGGGGAGCTACACCTTC; CDR3aa: CASSQDLGGSYTF
d_gene: TRBD1; j_gene: TRBJ1-5; len: 16; abundance: medium-sized; v_gene: TRBV28; CDR3nt: TGTGCCAGCAGTTCCCTCGGGACAGGCTCCAATCAGCCCCAGCATTTT; CDR3aa: CASSSLGTGSNQPQHF
d_gene: .; j_gene: TRBJ1-2; len: 15; abundance: many; v_gene: TRBV5-1; CDR3nt: TGCGCCAGCAGCTTGGAGCCCCGCCGGGACTATGGCTACACCTTC; CDR3aa: CASSLEPRRDYGYTF
d_gene: .; j_gene: TRBJ1-6; len: 12; abundance: .; v_gene: TRBV6-2/TRBV6-3; CDR3nt: TGTGCCAGCAGTTACTCTCCTTCACCCCTCCACTTT; CDR3aa: CASSYSPSPLHF
d_gene: TRBD2; j_gene: TRBJ2-5; len: 17; abundance: many; v_gene: TRBV7-9; CDR3nt: TGTGCCAGCAGCTCGCTAGCGGGAGGAGGGGCCCAAGAGACCCAGTACTTC; CDR3aa: CASSSLAGGGAQETQYF
d_gene: .; j_gene: TRBJ2-7; len: 14; abundance: many; v_gene: TRBV9; CDR3nt: TGTGCCAGCAGCACCGCAGCAGGGAGCGACGAGCAGTACTTC; CDR3aa: CASSTAAGSDEQYF
d_gene: .; j_gene: TRBJ2-2; len: 16; abundance: many; v_gene: TRBV9; CDR3nt: TGTGCCAGCAGCGTAGGCCCCGGCCGTGCTACCGGGGAGCTGTTTTTT; CDR3aa: CASSVGPGRATGELFF
d_gene: TRBD2; j_gene: TRBJ2-3; len: 14; abundance: many; v_gene: TRBV29-1; CDR3nt: TGCAGCGTTATCCCCGGCCTAGCGGCAGATACGCAGTATTTT; CDR3aa: CSVIPGLAADTQYF
d_gene: TRBD2; j_gene: TRBJ2-2; len: 17; abundance: many; v_gene: TRBV4-3; CDR3nt: TGCGCCAGCAGCCAAGATGCGGGAGTAGGACACACCGGGGAGCTGTTTTTT; CDR3aa: CASSQDAGVGHTGELFF
d_gene: .; j_gene: TRBJ2-7; len: 15; abundance: many; v_gene: TRBV12-5; CDR3nt: TGTGCTAGTGCCTGGGGGCGGGGACCTTTCTACGAGCAGTACTTC; CDR3aa: CASAWGRGPFYEQYF
d_gene: TRBD2; j_gene: TRBJ2-7; len: 13; abundance: many; v_gene: TRBV2; CDR3nt: TGTGCCAGCACGGGGGGAGACACCTACGAGCAGTACTTC; CDR3aa: CASTGGDTYEQYF
d_gene: .; j_gene: TRBJ2-1; len: 14; abundance: many; v_gene: TRBV11-3; CDR3nt: TGTGCCAGCAGCTCCCCGTTCGAGAAAGGTGAGCAGTTCTTC; CDR3aa: CASSSPFEKGEQFF
d_gene: TRBD2; j_gene: TRBJ2-5; len: 16; abundance: many; v_gene: TRBV18; CDR3nt: TGTGCCAGCTCACCGGGAGGCGGGGGTCTCCAAGAGACCCAGTACTTC; CDR3aa: CASSPGGGGLQETQYF
d_gene: .; j_gene: TRBJ2-5; len: 16; abundance: many; v_gene: TRBV4-3; CDR3nt: TGCGCCAGCAGCCAAGATTACAGCAGACGAAAAGAGACCCAGTACTTC; CDR3aa: CASSQDYSRRKETQYF
d_gene: .; j_gene: TRBJ2-6; len: 16; abundance: few; v_gene: TRBV27; CDR3nt: TGTGCCAGCAGTTTAATCGGGAGCTCTGGGGCCAACGTCCTGACTTTC; CDR3aa: CASSLIGSSGANVLTF
d_gene: TRBD1; j_gene: TRBJ1-5; len: 16; abundance: many; v_gene: TRBV27; CDR3nt: TGTGCCAGCAGTTCACGGACAGGCCGGGCCGGTCAGCCCCAGCATTTT; CDR3aa: CASSSRTGRAGQPQHF
d_gene: .; j_gene: TRBJ2-2; len: 15; abundance: many; v_gene: TRBV7-9; CDR3nt: TGTGCCAGCAGCGGAATACAAGCGGGCACCGGGGAGCTGTTTTTT; CDR3aa: CASSGIQAGTGELFF
d_gene: TRBD2; j_gene: TRBJ2-3; len: 18; abundance: many; v_gene: TRBV15; CDR3nt: TGTGCCACCAGCAGGGCGATGGGACTAGCGGGAGGGACAGATACGCAGTATTTT; CDR3aa: CATSRAMGLAGGTDTQYF
d_gene: .; j_gene: TRBJ1-4; len: 15; abundance: many; v_gene: TRBV5-1; CDR3nt: TGCGCCAGCAGCTTGTACGCAGTCCCGGGGGAAAAACTGTTTTTT; CDR3aa: CASSLYAVPGEKLFF
d_gene: TRBD1; j_gene: TRBJ2-1; len: 15; abundance: many; v_gene: TRBV4-3; CDR3nt: TGCGCCAGCAGCCACCGGGACAGGGGTTCGAATGAGCAGTTCTTC; CDR3aa: CASSHRDRGSNEQFF
d_gene: .; j_gene: TRBJ2-5; len: 15; abundance: many; v_gene: TRBV7-2; CDR3nt: TGTGCCAGCAGCTTATCCCGGGGCCTCGATGAGACCCAGTACTTC; CDR3aa: CASSLSRGLDETQYF
d_gene: .; j_gene: TRBJ1-1; len: 16; abundance: many; v_gene: TRBV7-9; CDR3nt: TGTGCCAGCAGCTTCCTAACCGACATAGCCTCTTCGGGAGCTTTCTTT; CDR3aa: CASSFLTDIASSGAFF
d_gene: TRBD1; j_gene: TRBJ1-2; len: 13; abundance: many; v_gene: TRBV4-1; CDR3nt: TGCGCCAGCAGCTCCGACAGGGGCTATGGCTACACCTTC; CDR3aa: CASSSDRGYGYTF
d_gene: .; j_gene: TRBJ2-3; len: 15; abundance: many; v_gene: TRBV6-5; CDR3nt: TGTGCCAGCAGTTGGGGAGACTCTAGCACAGATACGCAGTATTTT; CDR3aa: CASSWGDSSTDTQYF
d_gene: TRBD1; j_gene: TRBJ1-3; len: 15; abundance: many; v_gene: TRBV6-5; CDR3nt: TGTGCCAGCAGTTACTCGGAGGGGGCCTTAAGACCCATATATTTT; CDR3aa: CASSYSEGALRPIYF
d_gene: TRBD1; j_gene: TRBJ1-2; len: 16; abundance: medium-sized; v_gene: TRBV4-3; CDR3nt: TGCGCCAGCAGCCAAGAATGGGACAGGGCGTTATATGGCTACACCTTC; CDR3aa: CASSQEWDRALYGYTF
d_gene: .; j_gene: TRBJ2-3; len: 17; abundance: many; v_gene: TRBV10-3; CDR3nt: TGTGCCATCAGCCCCCGTGCGGCGGGCCGGAGCACAGATACGCAGTATTTT; CDR3aa: CAISPRAAGRSTDTQYF
d_gene: .; j_gene: TRBJ1-2; len: 12; abundance: many; v_gene: TRBV5-1; CDR3nt: TGCGCCAGCAGCTTGGACCTATCGCGCTACACCTTC; CDR3aa: CASSLDLSRYTF
d_gene: .; j_gene: TRBJ2-3; len: 15; abundance: many; v_gene: TRBV14; CDR3nt: TGTGCCAGCAGCCAAGAACAATGGGGCACAGATACGCAGTATTTT; CDR3aa: CASSQEQWGTDTQYF
d_gene: .; j_gene: TRBJ2-1; len: 17; abundance: .; v_gene: TRBV20-1; CDR3nt: TGCAGTGCTAGAGTAGCCTATTTTGGGTACTCCTACAATGAGCAGTTCTTC; CDR3aa: CSARVAYFGYSYNEQFF
d_gene: .; j_gene: TRBJ2-1; len: 17; abundance: many; v_gene: TRBV7-9; CDR3nt: TGTGCCAGCAGCCCCCCGGTCGTCGGGGGCCGTAACAATGAGCAGTTCTTC; CDR3aa: CASSPPVVGGRNNEQFF
d_gene: TRBD2; j_gene: TRBJ2-3; len: 17; abundance: many; v_gene: TRBV9; CDR3nt: TGTGCCAGCAGCTCACCCAGGGAGCGGGGGTTGTCAGATACGCAGTATTTT; CDR3aa: CASSSPRERGLSDTQYF
d_gene: .; j_gene: TRBJ2-5; len: 15; abundance: many; v_gene: TRBV4-3; CDR3nt: TGCGCCAGCAGCTCTCGTACCCTGAGAAGCGAGACCCAGTACTTC; CDR3aa: CASSSRTLRSETQYF
d_gene: .; j_gene: TRBJ2-7; len: 17; abundance: few; v_gene: TRBV2; CDR3nt: TGTGCCAGCAGTGAAAGTCGAAAGGCGGGACCTTTACACGAGCAGTACTTC; CDR3aa: CASSESRKAGPLHEQYF